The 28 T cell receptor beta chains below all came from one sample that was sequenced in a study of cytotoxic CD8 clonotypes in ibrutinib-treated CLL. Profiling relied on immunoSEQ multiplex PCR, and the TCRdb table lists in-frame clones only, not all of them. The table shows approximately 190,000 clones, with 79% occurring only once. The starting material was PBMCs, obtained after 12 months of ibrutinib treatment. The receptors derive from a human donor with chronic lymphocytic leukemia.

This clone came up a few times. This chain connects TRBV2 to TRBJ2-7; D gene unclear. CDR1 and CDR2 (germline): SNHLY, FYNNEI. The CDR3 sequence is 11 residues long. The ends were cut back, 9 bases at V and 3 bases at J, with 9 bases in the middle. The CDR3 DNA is TGTGCCAGTAGATATAACTACGAGCAGTACTTC. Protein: CASRYNYEQYF.

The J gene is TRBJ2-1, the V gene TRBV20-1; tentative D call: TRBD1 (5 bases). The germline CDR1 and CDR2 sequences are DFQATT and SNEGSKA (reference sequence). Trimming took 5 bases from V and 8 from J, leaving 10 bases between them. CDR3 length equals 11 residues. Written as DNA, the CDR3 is TGCAGTGCTCGCCACAGGCATGAGCAGTTCTTC. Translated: CSARHRHEQFF.

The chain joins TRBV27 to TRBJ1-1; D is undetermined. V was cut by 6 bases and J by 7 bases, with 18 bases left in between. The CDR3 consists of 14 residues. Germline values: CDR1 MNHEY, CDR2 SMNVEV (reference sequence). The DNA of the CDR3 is TGTGCCAGCAGCCCTCCGCAAAGGCCCCGTGAAGCTTTCTTT. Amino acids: CASSPPQRPREAFF.

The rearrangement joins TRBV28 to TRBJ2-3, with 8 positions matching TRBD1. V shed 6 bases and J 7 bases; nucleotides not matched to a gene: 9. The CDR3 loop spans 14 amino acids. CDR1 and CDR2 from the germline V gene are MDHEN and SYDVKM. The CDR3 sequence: CASSIDRGRNTQYF. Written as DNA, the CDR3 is TGTGCCAGCAGCATCGACAGGGGCCGCAATACGCAGTATTTT. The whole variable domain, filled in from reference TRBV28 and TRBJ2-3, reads DVKVTQSSRYLVKRTGEKVFLECVQDMDHENMFWYRQDPGLGLRLIYFSYDVKMKEKGDIPEGYSVSREKKERFSLILESASTNQTSMYLCASSIDRGRNTQYFGPGTRLTVL.

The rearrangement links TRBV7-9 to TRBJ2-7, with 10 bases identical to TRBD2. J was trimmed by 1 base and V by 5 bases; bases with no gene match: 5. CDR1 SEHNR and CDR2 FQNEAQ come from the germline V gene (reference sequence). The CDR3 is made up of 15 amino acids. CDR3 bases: TGTGCCAGCAGCCCTTGGACTAGCGGATCCTACGAGCAGTACTTC. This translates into CASSPWTSGSYEQYF.

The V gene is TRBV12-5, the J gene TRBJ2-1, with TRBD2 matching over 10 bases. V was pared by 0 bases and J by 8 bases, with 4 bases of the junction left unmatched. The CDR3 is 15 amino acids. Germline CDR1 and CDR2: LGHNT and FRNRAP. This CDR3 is CASGLVSGRIHEQFF. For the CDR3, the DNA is TGTGCTAGTGGTTTGGTTAGCGGGAGGATACATGAGCAGTTCTTC.

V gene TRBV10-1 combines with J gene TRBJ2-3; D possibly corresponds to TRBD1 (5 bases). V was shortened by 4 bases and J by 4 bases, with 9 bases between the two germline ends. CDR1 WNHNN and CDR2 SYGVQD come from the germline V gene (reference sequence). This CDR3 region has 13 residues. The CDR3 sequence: CASSVRGPDTQYF. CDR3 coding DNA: TGCGCCAGCAGTGTTAGGGGCCCAGATACGCAGTATTTT.

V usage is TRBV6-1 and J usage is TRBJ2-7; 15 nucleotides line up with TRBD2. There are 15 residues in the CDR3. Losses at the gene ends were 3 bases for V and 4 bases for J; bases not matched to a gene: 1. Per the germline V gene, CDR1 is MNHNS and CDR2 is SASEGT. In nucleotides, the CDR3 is TGTGCCAGCAGTGAGGGACTAGCGGGGGGATACGAGCAGTACTTC. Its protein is CASSEGLAGGYEQYF.

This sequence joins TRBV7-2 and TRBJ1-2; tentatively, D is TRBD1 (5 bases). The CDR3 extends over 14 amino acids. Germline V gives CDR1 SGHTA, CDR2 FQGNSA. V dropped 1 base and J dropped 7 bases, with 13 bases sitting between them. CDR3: CASSLGGNSGGYTF. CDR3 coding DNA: TGTGCCAGCAGCTTAGGGGGGAATTCGGGTGGCTACACCTTC.

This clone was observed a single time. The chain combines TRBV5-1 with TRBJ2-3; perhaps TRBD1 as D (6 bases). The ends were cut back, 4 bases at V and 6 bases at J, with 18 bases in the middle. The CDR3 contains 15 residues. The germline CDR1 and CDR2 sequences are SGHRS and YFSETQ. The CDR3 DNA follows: TGCGCCAGCAGCAGCCAAACAGGGATCCTGGATACGCAGTATTTT. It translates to CASSSQTGILDTQYF.

CDR3 DNA sequence: TGCAGCTCCCGGGACAACTCCTACGAGCAGTACTTC. Its translation is CSSRDNSYEQYF. The V and J genes are TRBV29-1 and TRBJ2-7, with D perhaps TRBD1 (6 bases). CDR3 length: 12 residues. V was clipped by 8 bases and J by 0 bases, with 11 bases between them. Germline lookup yields CDR1 SQVTM and CDR2 ANQGSEA.

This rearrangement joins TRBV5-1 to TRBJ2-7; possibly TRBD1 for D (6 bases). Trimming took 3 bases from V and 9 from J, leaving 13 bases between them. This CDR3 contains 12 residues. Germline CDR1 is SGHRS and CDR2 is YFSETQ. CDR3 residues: CASSSRDKLQYF. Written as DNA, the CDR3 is TGCGCCAGCAGCTCACGGGACAAACTGCAGTACTTC.

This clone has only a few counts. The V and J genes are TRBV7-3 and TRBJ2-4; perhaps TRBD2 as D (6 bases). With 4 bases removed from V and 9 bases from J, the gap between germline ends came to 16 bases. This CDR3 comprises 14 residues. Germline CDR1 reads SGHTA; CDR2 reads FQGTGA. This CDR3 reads CASSSTGGVGIQYF. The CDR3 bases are TGTGCCAGCAGCTCCACCGGGGGAGTGGGCATTCAGTACTTC.

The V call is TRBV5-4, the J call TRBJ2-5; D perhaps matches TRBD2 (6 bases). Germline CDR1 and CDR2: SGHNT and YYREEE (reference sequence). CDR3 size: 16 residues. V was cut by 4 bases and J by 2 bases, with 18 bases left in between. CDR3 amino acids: CASSLGAGNGQETQYF. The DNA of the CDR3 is TGTGCCAGCAGCCTGGGCGCGGGGAATGGACAAGAGACCCAGTACTTC.

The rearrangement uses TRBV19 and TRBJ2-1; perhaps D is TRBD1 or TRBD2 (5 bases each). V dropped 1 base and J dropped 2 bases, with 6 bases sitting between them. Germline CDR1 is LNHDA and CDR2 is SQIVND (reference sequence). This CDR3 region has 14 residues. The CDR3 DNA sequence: TGTGCCAGTAGTATAGGGGACGCCTACAATGAGCAGTTCTTC. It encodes CASSIGDAYNEQFF.

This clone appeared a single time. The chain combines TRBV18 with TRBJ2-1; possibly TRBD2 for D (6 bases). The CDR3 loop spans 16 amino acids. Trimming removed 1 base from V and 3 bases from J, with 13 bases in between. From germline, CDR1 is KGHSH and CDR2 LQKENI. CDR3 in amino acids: CASSPRDGGSYNEQFF. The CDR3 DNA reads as TGTGCCAGCTCACCACGGGACGGGGGAAGCTACAATGAGCAGTTCTTC.

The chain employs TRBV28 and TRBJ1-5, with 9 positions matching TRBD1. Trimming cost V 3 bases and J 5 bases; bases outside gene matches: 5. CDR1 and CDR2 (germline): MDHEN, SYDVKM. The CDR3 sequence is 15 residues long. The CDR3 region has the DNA TGTGCCAGCAGTTTCGGGGACAGGGTTCATCAGCCCCAGCATTTT. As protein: CASSFGDRVHQPQHF.

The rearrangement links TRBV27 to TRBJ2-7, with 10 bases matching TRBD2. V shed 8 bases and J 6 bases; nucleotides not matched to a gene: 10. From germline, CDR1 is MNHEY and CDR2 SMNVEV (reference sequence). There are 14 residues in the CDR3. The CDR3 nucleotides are TGTGCCAGCCTTCCTGGAGTAGCGGGGGGCGAGCAGTACTTC. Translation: CASLPGVAGGEQYF.

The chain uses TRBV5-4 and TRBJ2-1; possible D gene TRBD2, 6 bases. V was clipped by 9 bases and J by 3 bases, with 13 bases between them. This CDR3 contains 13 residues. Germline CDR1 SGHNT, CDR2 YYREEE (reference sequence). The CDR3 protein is CATKEGFYNEQFF. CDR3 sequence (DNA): TGTGCCACCAAGGAGGGATTCTACAATGAGCAGTTCTTC.

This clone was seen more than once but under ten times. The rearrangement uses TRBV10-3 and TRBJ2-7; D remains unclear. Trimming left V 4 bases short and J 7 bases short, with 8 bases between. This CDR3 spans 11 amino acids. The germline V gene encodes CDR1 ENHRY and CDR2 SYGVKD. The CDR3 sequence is CAISVLGEQYF. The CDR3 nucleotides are TGTGCCATCAGTGTACTTGGGGAGCAGTACTTC.

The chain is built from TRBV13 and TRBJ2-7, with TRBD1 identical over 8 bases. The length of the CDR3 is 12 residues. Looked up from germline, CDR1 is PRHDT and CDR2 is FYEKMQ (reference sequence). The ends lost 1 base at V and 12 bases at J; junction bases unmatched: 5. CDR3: CASSLVGTGPYF. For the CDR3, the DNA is TGTGCCAGCAGCTTAGTTGGGACAGGCCCGTACTTC. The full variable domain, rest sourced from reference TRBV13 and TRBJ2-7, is AAGVIQSPRHLIKEKRETATLKCYPIPRHDTVYWYQQGPGQDPQFLISFYEKMQSDKGSIPDRFSAQQFSDYHSELNMSSLELGDSALYFCASSLVGTGPYFGPGTRLTVT.

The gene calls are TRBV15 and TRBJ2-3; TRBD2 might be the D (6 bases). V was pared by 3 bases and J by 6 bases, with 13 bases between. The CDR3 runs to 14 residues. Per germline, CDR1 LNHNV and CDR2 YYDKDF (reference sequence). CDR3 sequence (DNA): TGTGCCACCAGCAGTGAACTAGCTTCGGATACGCAGTATTTT. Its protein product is CATSSELASDTQYF.

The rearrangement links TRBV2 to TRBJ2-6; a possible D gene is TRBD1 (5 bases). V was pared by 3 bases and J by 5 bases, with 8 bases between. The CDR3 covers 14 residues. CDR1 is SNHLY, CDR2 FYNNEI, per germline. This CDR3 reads CASSDRARANVLTF. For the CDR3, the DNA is TGTGCCAGCAGTGACAGGGCTAGGGCCAACGTCCTGACTTTC.

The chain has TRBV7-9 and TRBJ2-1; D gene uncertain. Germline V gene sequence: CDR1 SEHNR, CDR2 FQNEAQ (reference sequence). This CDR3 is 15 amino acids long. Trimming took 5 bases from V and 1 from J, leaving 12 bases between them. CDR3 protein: CASSPPWASYNEQFF. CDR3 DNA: TGTGCCAGCAGCCCTCCCTGGGCTTCCTACAATGAGCAGTTCTTC.

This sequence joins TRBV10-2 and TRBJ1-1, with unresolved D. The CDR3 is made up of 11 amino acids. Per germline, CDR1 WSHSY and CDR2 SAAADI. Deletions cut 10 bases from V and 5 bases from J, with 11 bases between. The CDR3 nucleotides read TGCGCCACCCACCGAGGGACTGAAGCTTTCTTT. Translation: CATHRGTEAFF.

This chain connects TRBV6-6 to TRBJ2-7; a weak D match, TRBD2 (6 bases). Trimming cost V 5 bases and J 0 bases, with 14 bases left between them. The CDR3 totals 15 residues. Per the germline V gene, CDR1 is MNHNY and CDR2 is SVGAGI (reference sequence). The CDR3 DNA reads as TGTGCCAGCAGTCCGGGACTCCAACACTCCTACGAGCAGTACTTC. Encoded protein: CASSPGLQHSYEQYF.

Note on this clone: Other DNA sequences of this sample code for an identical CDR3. The CDR3: CASSASGGTDTQYF. The CDR3 DNA sequence: TGTGCCAGCAGTGCTAGCGGGGGCACAGATACGCAGTATTTT. This chain joins TRBV6-4 and TRBJ2-3; the match to TRBD2 covers 9 bases. Germline assignment: CDR1 MRHNA and CDR2 SNTAGT. The V gene end was trimmed by 4 bases and the J gene end by 1 base; junction bases not matched to a gene: 0. The CDR3 length is 14 residues.

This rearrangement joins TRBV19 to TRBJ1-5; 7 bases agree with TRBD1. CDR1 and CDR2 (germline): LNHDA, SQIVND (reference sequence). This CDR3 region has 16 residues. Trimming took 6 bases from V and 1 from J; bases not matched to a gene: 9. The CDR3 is CASRRSGGWSNQPQHF. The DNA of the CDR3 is TGTGCCAGTAGGAGATCAGGGGGTTGGAGCAATCAGCCCCAGCATTTT.